The next 19 T cell receptor beta chains were all read from a single sample in a study of CD8+ T cells in alopecia areata. RNA was extracted and reverse transcribed into cDNA as the sequencing template. Using immunoSEQ multiplex PCR, the repertoire was profiled, and TCRdb retains in-frame clones only, with some absent. The sample lists 290,000 or so clones, none appearing once, the ten largest making up 1.2%. Researchers sorted pooled cutaneous lymph node cells on the basis of CD4, CD8alpha, NKG2D, NKG2ACE and other markers. Sequencing was performed on CD4+ T cells sorted from a lymph node. Receptors were obtained from a C3H/HeJ mouse with alopecia areata. Strain MHC haplotype: H2-k.

On this clone: Mouse gene names apply. The read ends 4 residues early relative to the CDR3; the germline J gene fills the gap. V and J are TRBV13-1 and TRBJ2-1, with 9 bases lining up with TRBD1. Germline CDR1 reads NSHNY; CDR2 reads SYGAGN. The CDR3 has 13 residues. The DNA read from the CDR3 is TGTGCCAGCAAGGGACAGGGTGGAGCT. Translated, it gives CASKGQGGA. From start to end, the CDR3 is CASKGQGGAEQFF.

Regarding this clone: The germline and genes are mouse ones. The CDR3 is cut off 4 residues early in the read; its end comes from the germline J gene. The chain is built from TRBV17 and TRBJ2-4, with 8 bases matching TRBD2. This CDR3 is built from 15 residues. The germline CDR1 and CDR2 sequences are MNHDT and YYDKIL. J gave up 3 bases and V 2 bases, and 4 bases lay outside the gene matches. The CDR3: CASSRRGGRQNTLYF. The DNA read from the CDR3 is TGTGCTAGCAGTAGAAGGGGGGGGCGCCAAAAC.

As to this clone: Gene names are mouse gene names. The missing CDR3 end, 4 residues past where the read stops, is filled in from the germline J gene. V usage is TRBV19 and J usage is TRBJ2-5, with D possibly TRBD1 on 6 matching bases. Germline V gene data show CDR1 as FNHDT and CDR2 as SITEND (reference sequence). This CDR3 contains 15 residues. V dropped 4 bases and J dropped 0 bases, with 12 bases sitting between them. CDR3 loop: CASSHPGTNQDTQYF. CDR3 bases read: TGTGCCAGCAGTCACCCCGGGACAAACCAAGAC.

This clone turned up a few times. The gene names here belong to mouse. Read sequence stops 4 residues before the CDR3 end, and the germline J gene provides the missing end. The V and J genes are TRBV31 and TRBJ2-7, with 7 nucleotides matching TRBD1. This CDR3 contains 15 residues. Germline CDR1 is GKSSPN and CDR2 is SITVG. V dropped 0 bases and J dropped 0; count of bases not matched to a gene: 5. The chain's CDR3 is CAWSLRGQSSYEQYF. CDR3 bases read: TGTGCCTGGAGTCTACGGGGACAGAGCTCCTAT.

Concerning this clone: Mouse germline and gene names are used. The read ends 4 residues before the CDR3 terminus; that terminus is restored from the germline J gene. The rearrangement links TRBV5 to TRBJ2-5; possible D gene TRBD1, 6 bases. Looked up from germline, CDR1 is LGHNA and CDR2 is YNLKQL (reference sequence). This CDR3 comprises 13 residues. The CDR3 sequence: CASRSQGGDTQYF. CDR3 bases read: TGTGCCAGCAGATCACAGGGTGGAGAC.

This clone was seen only a few times. Gene names are the mouse ones. The read halts 4 residues ahead of the CDR3 end, with the missing end drawn from the germline J gene. Other nucleotide sequences from this sample produce the same CDR3. This sequence joins TRBV19 and TRBJ2-4, with TRBD1 identical over 8 bases. The CDR3 has 12 residues. Germline CDR1 and CDR2: FNHDT and SITEND (reference sequence). CDR3 DNA, as far as it was read: TGTGCCAGCAGTCGACAGGGGAAC. Translation: CASSRQGN. The complete CDR3 sequence is CASSRQGNTLYF.

Regarding this clone: Mouse germline and gene names are used. The read finishes 4 residues shy of the CDR3 end, and the germline J gene is used to complete it. V gene TRBV5 combines with J gene TRBJ2-3; possibly TRBD2 for D (6 bases). V lost 6 bases and J 0 bases, leaving 19 bases between the germline ends. This CDR3 has 17 residues. Germline values: CDR1 LGHNA, CDR2 YNLKQL (reference sequence). The CDR3 DNA, read in part, is TGTGCCAGCAGAGGGCTGGTTGGGGGTCCTAGTGCAGAA. Translating gives CASRGLVGGPSAE. The complete CDR3 protein is CASRGLVGGPSAETLYF.

This clone was picked up a small number of times. The germline and genes are mouse ones. The sequence runs out 4 residues before the end of the CDR3; the remainder is reconstructed from the germline J gene. This sample also contains other DNA sequences that code for the same CDR3. V gene TRBV5 combines with J gene TRBJ2-7, with D perhaps matching TRBD1 (6 bases). Germline V CDR1 and CDR2: LGHNA, YNLKQL (reference sequence). The CDR3 extends over 13 amino acids. CDR3 in amino acids: CASSQPGQYEQYF. The sequenced CDR3 bases are TGTGCCAGCAGCCAACCGGGACAATAT.

This clone was seen only a few times. The gene names here belong to mouse. The read stops 4 residues short of the end of the CDR3; the missing end is completed from the germline J gene. The chain carries TRBV19 and TRBJ2-5; tentatively, D is TRBD2 (7 bases). Germline V lookup: CDR1 FNHDT, CDR2 SITEND (reference sequence). The CDR3 runs 15 residues. V lost 2 bases, J lost 0 bases, and 10 bases lay in between. CDR3: CASSMGGFNQDTQYF. The CDR3 DNA, read in part, is TGTGCCAGCAGTATGGGGGGCTTTAACCAAGAC.

Details on this clone: Mouse gene names apply. Read data end 4 residues before the CDR3 end; the end is taken from the germline J gene. J is TRBJ2-1 and V is TRBV1, with 7 bases that match TRBD2. V gave up 0 bases and J gave up 4 bases; unmatched junction bases: 3. This CDR3 has 15 amino acids. Germline V lookup: CDR1 NSQYPW, CDR2 LRSPGD (reference sequence). The CDR3 region is CTCSAEPGGYAEQFF. Partial CDR3 DNA: TGCACCTGCAGTGCAGAGCCTGGGGGTTATGCT.

The sample holds a few counts of this clone. The genes and germline here are from mouse. The CDR3 end is not reached by the read, which stops 4 residues before it; the germline J gene fills it in. The same CDR3 can be traced to other DNA sequences in this sample. The chain carries TRBV31 and TRBJ2-5, with 8 bases that match TRBD1. The CDR3 length is 13 residues. The germline CDR1 and CDR2 sequences are GKSSPN and SITVG. The part of the CDR3 DNA that was read is TGTGCCTGGAGTCCCGGGACAGGAGAC. This codes for CAWSPGTGD. In full, the CDR3 reads CAWSPGTGDTQYF.

There are many counts of this clone. The genes are named according to mouse. The DNA ends 4 residues before the CDR3 does, and the rest of the CDR3 is filled in from the germline J gene. Other DNA sequences within the sample encode an identical CDR3. J is TRBJ1-2 and V is TRBV1, with D perhaps matching TRBD1 (6 bases). The CDR3 contains 13 residues. Per the germline V gene, CDR1 is NSQYPW and CDR2 is LRSPGD (reference sequence). V was shortened by 3 bases and J by 1 base, with 6 bases between the two germline ends. The sequenced part of the CDR3 DNA is TGCACCTGCAGTGCGGACAGAAACTCC. It translates to CTCSADRNS. In full, the CDR3 is CTCSADRNSDYTF. The full variable domain, completed using reference TRBV1 and TRBJ1-2, is VTLLEQNPRWRLVPRGQAVNLRCILKNSQYPWMSWYQQDLQKQLQWLFTLRSPGDKEVKSLPGADYLATRVTDTELRLQVANMSQGRTLYCTCSADRNSDYTFGSGTRLLVI.

This clone was counted at least ten times. Here the gene names and germline are mouse. The read ends 4 residues shy of where the CDR3 ends; the end is completed using the germline J gene. At the DNA level, this CDR3 is encoded by other sequences in the same sample as well. This chain links TRBV19 with TRBJ2-3, with a possible D match to TRBD2 (6 bases). Germline V lookup: CDR1 FNHDT, CDR2 SITEND (reference sequence). V was pared by 2 bases and J by 0 bases, with 10 bases between. The CDR3 runs to 15 residues. The part of the CDR3 DNA that was read is TGTGCCAGCAGTATTCTGGGGACTAGTGCAGAA. The encoded protein is CASSILGTSAE. The CDR3 in its entirety is CASSILGTSAETLYF.

This clone has just a few counts. Gene and germline names: mouse. The observed sequence ends 4 residues before the CDR3 terminus, with the missing tail filled in from the germline J gene. The sample contains more than one DNA sequence encoding this CDR3. The V and J genes are TRBV5 and TRBJ2-7; 8 positions match TRBD2. This CDR3 is built from 15 residues. The germline CDR1 and CDR2 sequences are LGHNA and YNLKQL (reference sequence). The part of the CDR3 DNA that was read is TGTGCCAGCAGCCAAGAGAGGCTGGGGGGATAT. Its protein product is CASSQERLGGY. The full CDR3 reads CASSQERLGGYEQYF.

Worth noting for this clone: The listed genes are named as in mouse. The read ends 4 residues early relative to the CDR3; the germline J gene fills the gap. The chain uses TRBV5 and TRBJ2-3; TRBD2 matches at 9 bases. This CDR3 is built from 15 residues. Trimming took 0 bases from V and 4 from J; bases not matched to a gene: 2. Per germline, CDR1 LGHNA and CDR2 YNLKQL (reference sequence). The CDR3 DNA, read in part, is TGTGCCAGCAGCCAAGAACTGGGGGGCACAGAA. This encodes CASSQELGGTE. The entire CDR3 reads CASSQELGGTETLYF.

Only a few counts were recorded for this clone. The genes are named according to mouse. The read ends 4 residues before the CDR3 terminus; that terminus is restored from the germline J gene. V and J are TRBV19 and TRBJ2-1; the D gene is possibly TRBD1 (6 bases). Trimming pared 5 bases from V and 2 bases from J, leaving 11 bases between. The germline CDR1 and CDR2 sequences are FNHDT and SITEND (reference sequence). This CDR3 comprises 14 residues. The CDR3 protein is CASRPQGYYAEQFF. The DNA read from the CDR3 is TGTGCCAGCAGGCCACAGGGTTACTATGCT.

This clone has ten or more counts. The genes are named according to mouse. The read halts 4 residues ahead of the CDR3 end, with the missing end drawn from the germline J gene. Other DNA variants within this sample encode the same CDR3. J is TRBJ2-7 and V is TRBV19; TRBD2 matches at 9 bases. The germline gives CDR1 FNHDT, CDR2 SITEND (reference sequence). CDR3 size: 14 residues. CDR3 protein: CASSIILGGYEQYF. The CDR3 bases that were read are TGTGCCAGCAGTATAATACTGGGGGGATAT.

This clone was recorded a few times. The gene symbols are mouse symbols. The read terminates 4 residues before the CDR3 end, so the remaining end is supplied by the germline J gene. J is TRBJ2-7 and V is TRBV19; 11 bases are a match to TRBD2. In germline, CDR1 is FNHDT, CDR2 SITEND (reference sequence). The V segment lost 3 bases and the J segment 0 bases; nucleotides outside the gene matches: 2. CDR3 length equals 15 residues. The DNA read from the CDR3 is TGTGCCAGCAGTAGGGACTGGGGGAACTCCTAT. Translation gives CASSRDWGNSY. The complete CDR3 reads CASSRDWGNSYEQYF.

Comment on this clone: Genes and germline are mouse. Sequencing ends 4 residues short of the CDR3 end; the germline J gene provides the rest. The V call is TRBV19, the J call TRBJ1-1; D remains ambiguous. CDR1 and CDR2 (germline): FNHDT, SITEND (reference sequence). Trimming cost V 5 bases and J 2 bases, with 4 bases left between them. CDR3 length equals 11 residues. CDR3 loop: CASSYNTEVFF. The CDR3 bases that were read are TGTGCCAGCAGCTATAACACA.